This T cell receptor beta chain appears in the sequencing data of a study of CXCR3-negative and CXCR3-positive naive CD8 T cells. Germline lookup yields CDR1 SGHTA and CDR2 FQGTGA. The CDR3 runs 13 residues. Details on this clonotype: The antigen is undetermined.

General study points: TCR interaction strength was inferred from TRB CDR3 physicochemistry, as CD5 matched across naive subsets. High diversity, comparable across both naive subsets, contrasted with much lower diversity in memory CD8+ cells.

300,000 to 350,000 cells per CD8+ T cell subset were flow-sorted in triplicate. The method, 5' RACE with UMI labels, was used to prepare the TRB cDNA libraries. TCRdb processed the 5' RACE reads again and assigns one entry to each CDR3 protein, with no DNA. Its clone listing holds around 57,000 distinct CDR3 sequences. The sample taken for sequencing was memory CD8+ T cells from blood. The rearrangement uses TRBV7-3 and TRBJ2-7; TCRdb calls TRBD2, which cannot be checked without DNA. The sequence derives from a human donor in good health. Some clones in this sample may be carry-over from other donors' samples. The CDR3 loop reads CASSSLSGSEQYF. The full variable domain, with the rest looked up from reference TRBV7-3 and TRBJ2-7, is GAGVSQTPSNKVTEKGKYVELRCDPISGHTALYWYRQSLGQGPEFLIYFQGTGAADDSGLPNDRFFAVRPEGSVSTLKIQRTERGDSAVYLCASSSLSGSEQYFGPGTRLTVT.